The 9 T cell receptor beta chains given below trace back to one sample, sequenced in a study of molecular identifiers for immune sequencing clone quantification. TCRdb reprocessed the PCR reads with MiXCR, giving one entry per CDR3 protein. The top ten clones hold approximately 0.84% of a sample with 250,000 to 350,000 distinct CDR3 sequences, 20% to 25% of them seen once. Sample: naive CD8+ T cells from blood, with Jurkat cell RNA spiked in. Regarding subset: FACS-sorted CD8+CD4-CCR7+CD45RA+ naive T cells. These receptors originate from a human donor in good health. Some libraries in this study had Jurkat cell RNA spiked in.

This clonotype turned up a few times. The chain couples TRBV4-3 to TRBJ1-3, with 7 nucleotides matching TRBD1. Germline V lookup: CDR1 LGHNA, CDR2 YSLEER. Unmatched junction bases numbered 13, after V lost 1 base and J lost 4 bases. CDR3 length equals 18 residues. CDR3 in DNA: TGCGCCAGCAGCCAAGCCAGCAACAGACAGGGCCCCGGAAACACCATATATTTT. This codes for CASSQASNRQGPGNTIYF.

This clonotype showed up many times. CDR3 in amino acids: CASSWTSGSREQYF. The CDR3 DNA is TGTGCCAGCAGTTGGACTAGCGGGAGTCGAGAGCAGTACTTC. The rearrangement links TRBV28 to TRBJ2-7; 13 positions agree with TRBD2. This CDR3 region has 14 residues. Germline CDR1 and CDR2: MDHEN and SYDVKM. Trimming removed 4 bases from V and 7 bases from J; junction bases left unmatched: 4.

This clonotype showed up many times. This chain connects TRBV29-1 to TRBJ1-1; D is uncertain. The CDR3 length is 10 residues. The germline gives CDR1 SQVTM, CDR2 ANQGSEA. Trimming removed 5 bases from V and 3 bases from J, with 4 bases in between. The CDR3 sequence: CSVLDTEAFF. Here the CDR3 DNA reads TGCAGCGTTTTAGACACTGAAGCTTTCTTT.

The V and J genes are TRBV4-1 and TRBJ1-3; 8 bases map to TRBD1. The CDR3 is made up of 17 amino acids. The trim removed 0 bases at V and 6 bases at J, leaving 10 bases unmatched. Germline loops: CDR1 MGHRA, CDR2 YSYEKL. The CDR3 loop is CASSQDPRTGYENTIYF. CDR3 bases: TGCGCCAGCAGCCAAGATCCACGGACAGGGTACGAAAACACCATATATTTT.

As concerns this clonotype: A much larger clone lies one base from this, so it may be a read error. The CDR3 here is CASSLSPGAGTETFF. CDR3 in DNA: TGTGCCAGCAGCTTATCACCAGGGGCTGGCACTGAAACTTTCTTT. The chain carries TRBV7-9 and TRBJ1-1; the D gene is possibly TRBD1 (6 bases). Germline V gives CDR1 SEHNR, CDR2 FQNEAQ (reference sequence). This CDR3 contains 15 residues.

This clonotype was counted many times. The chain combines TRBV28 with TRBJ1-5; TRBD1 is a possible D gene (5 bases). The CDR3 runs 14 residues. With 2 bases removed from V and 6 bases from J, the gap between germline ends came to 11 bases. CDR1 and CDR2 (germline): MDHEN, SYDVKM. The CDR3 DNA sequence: TGTGCCAGCAGTTTACAGGCAGGGACTCAGCCCCAGCATTTT. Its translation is CASSLQAGTQPQHF. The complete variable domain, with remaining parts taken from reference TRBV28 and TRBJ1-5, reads DVKVTQSSRYLVKRTGEKVFLECVQDMDHENMFWYRQDPGLGLRLIYFSYDVKMKEKGDIPEGYSVSREKKERFSLILESASTNQTSMYLCASSLQAGTQPQHFGDGTRLSIL.

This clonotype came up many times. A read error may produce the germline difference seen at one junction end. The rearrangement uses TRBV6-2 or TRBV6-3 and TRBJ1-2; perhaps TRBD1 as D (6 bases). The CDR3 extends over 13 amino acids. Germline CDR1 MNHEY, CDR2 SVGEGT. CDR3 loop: CASSAGQYYGYTF. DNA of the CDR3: TGTGCCAGCAGCGCTGGACAGTACTACGGCTACACCTTC.

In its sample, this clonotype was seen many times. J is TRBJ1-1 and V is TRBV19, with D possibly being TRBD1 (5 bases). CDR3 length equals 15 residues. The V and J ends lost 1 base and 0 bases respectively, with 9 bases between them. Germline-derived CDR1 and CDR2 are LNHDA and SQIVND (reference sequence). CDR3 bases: TGTGCCAGTAGTATAGGGGGCAGGCTGAACACTGAAGCTTTCTTT. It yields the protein CASSIGGRLNTEAFF.

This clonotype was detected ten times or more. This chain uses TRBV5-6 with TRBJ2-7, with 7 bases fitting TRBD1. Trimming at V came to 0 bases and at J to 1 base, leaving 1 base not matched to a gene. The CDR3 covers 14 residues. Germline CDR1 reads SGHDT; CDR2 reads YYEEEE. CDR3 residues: CASSLADRSYEQYF. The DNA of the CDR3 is TGTGCCAGCAGCTTGGCGGACAGGTCCTACGAGCAGTACTTC.